This T cell receptor (beta chain) was sequenced during a study of blood T cells in healthy people across ages. Primed by a sample-barcoded 5' primer and a J-beta primer mix, a second PCR proceeded for 7 to 11 cycles. MiXCR was run by TCRdb on the 5' RACE reads, yielding one entry per CDR3 protein. Of around 900,000 distinct CDR3 sequences in the sample, just over 50% are singletons; the top ten hold about a fifth. The sample holds one count of this clonotype. The germline V and J ends were trimmed by 3 bases and 4 bases, with 16 bases remaining between them. This CDR3 region has 15 residues. The germline V gene has CDR1 LGHDT and CDR2 YNNKEL (reference sequence).

The clonotype was recovered from a woman in her sixties in good health. V usage is TRBV3-1 and J usage is TRBJ2-7; D might be TRBD2 (5 bases). The sequencing sample was made of blood. The CDR3 DNA follows: TGTGCCAGCAGCCAGGAGGAGTTTCCCCCATACGAGCAGTACTTC. Its protein is CASSQEEFPPYEQYF.